This section outlines one TCR beta chain sequence together with its context. This sample stems from a study of blood T cell repertoires in COVID-19. Original methodology: Amplified reference gene primers provided the basis for estimating nucleated cell counts. The method was immunoSEQ multiplex PCR; TCRdb's version includes in-frame clones alone and lacks a portion of them. V, J and clone size were drawn from that table, and D and trimming were deduced from the DNA. The sample holds some 290,000 clones, roughly 79% seen once. Sequenced input: peripheral blood. The origin of this receptor is a woman in her sixties or seventies with active or convalescent COVID-19.

The CDR3 region is CASSFLAGGSTDTQYF. The DNA of the CDR3 is TGTGCCAGCAGCTTTCTAGCGGGGGGTTCCACAGATACGCAGTATTTT. This sequence joins TRBV7-3 and TRBJ2-3; TRBD2 matches at 11 bases. Looked up from germline, CDR1 is SGHTA and CDR2 is FQGTGA. The CDR3 is made up of 16 amino acids. The J segment lost 2 bases and the V segment lost 3 bases, leaving 4 bases of the junction unmatched.